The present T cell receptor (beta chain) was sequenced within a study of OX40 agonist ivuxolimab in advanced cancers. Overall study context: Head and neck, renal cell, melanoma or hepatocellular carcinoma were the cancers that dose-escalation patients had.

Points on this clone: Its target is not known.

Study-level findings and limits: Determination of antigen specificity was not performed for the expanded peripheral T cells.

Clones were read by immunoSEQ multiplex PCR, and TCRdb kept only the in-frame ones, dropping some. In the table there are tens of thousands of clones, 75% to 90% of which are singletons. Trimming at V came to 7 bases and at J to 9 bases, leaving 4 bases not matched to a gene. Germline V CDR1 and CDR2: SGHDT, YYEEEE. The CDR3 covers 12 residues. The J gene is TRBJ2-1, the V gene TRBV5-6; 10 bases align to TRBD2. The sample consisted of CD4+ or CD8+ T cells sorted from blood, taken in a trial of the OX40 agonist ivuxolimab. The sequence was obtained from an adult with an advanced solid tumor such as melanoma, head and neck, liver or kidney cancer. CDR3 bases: TGTGCCAGCGGGCTAGCGGGAGCTGAGCAGTTCTTC. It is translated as CASGLAGAEQFF.